These T cell receptor beta chains were read from a single sample in a study of blood T cells in healthy people across ages. TCRdb reprocessed the 5' RACE reads via MiXCR and lists one record per CDR3 protein. The sample lists about 1.4 million distinct CDR3 sequences; roughly 60% were seen once. The sample comprised blood. The receptors here all came from a man between 18 and 35 years old in good health. CDR3s include the opening cysteine and the closing phenylalanine or tryptophan. The D gene is left open where the match is weak. Size is stated for part of the rows, as once, few or many counts, or as a class when the clone is expanded.

V gene	J gene	clone size	D gene	CDR3 DNA	CDR3 protein
TRBV27	TRBJ2-4	-	-	TGTGCCAGCAGTTATTTGAGTGGAGCCAAAAACATTCAGTACTTC	CASSYLSGAKNIQYF
TRBV24-1	TRBJ2-3	-	TRBD1	TGTGCCACCAGTGATGCTAGGAGGTACAGGGGACCCACAGATACGCAGTATTTT	CATSDARRYRGPTDTQYF
TRBV6-2/TRBV6-3	TRBJ2-1	few	-	TGTGCCAGCAAGCGTGAACCCTACAATGAGCAGTTCTTC	CASKREPYNEQFF
TRBV18	TRBJ1-2	-	-	TGTGCCAGCTCACCGGTAGGGAACTATGGCTACACCTTC	CASSPVGNYGYTF
TRBV20-1	TRBJ2-1	-	TRBD2	TGCAGTGCTAGCGTCATCGGGTTACTAGCGGGAGGGCGGAATGAGCAGTTCTTC	CSASVIGLLAGGRNEQFF
TRBV18	TRBJ2-7	-	TRBD1	TGTGCCAGCTCACTTACGGACAGGCACGAGCAGTACTTC	CASSLTDRHEQYF
TRBV7-8	TRBJ2-3	-	TRBD2	TGTGCCAGCAGCGTCGGACTAGCGAATACGCAGTATTTT	CASSVGLANTQYF
TRBV3-1	TRBJ2-7	-	TRBD1	TGTGCCAGCAGCTTTGGACAGGGTGGTGTTGAGCAGTACTTC	CASSFGQGGVEQYF
TRBV2	TRBJ2-7	few	-	TGTGCCAGCAGTGAAGTGGACGAGCAGTACTTC	CASSEVDEQYF
TRBV12-3/TRBV12-4	TRBJ2-3	-	TRBD2	TGTGCCAGCAGTTTCGAACTAGCGGAAAGCACAGATACGCAGTATTTT	CASSFELAESTDTQYF
TRBV20-1	TRBJ2-3	-	-	TGCAGTGCAGGTTTCCGGGACTCCTACACAGATACGCAGTATTTT	CSAGFRDSYTDTQYF
TRBV13	TRBJ2-1	-	TRBD1	TGTGCCAGCAGCGTACGGTTAGGGGACGGACAGGGAACATACAATGAGCAGTTCTTC	CASSVRLGDGQGTYNEQFF
TRBV29-1	TRBJ1-2	-	TRBD1	TGCAGCGTGCCGGACAGGGAAGCTAACTATGGCTACACCTTC	CSVPDREANYGYTF
TRBV7-2	TRBJ2-7	few	-	TGTGCCAGCAGCTTACTACTAGCCACCTCCTACGAGCAGTACTTC	CASSLLLATSYEQYF
TRBV12-3/TRBV12-4	TRBJ2-7	-	-	TGTGCCAGCAGTTCAGACAGGCCCTACGAGCAGTACTTC	CASSSDRPYEQYF
TRBV6-2/TRBV6-3	TRBJ2-7	-	-	TGTGCCAGCAGTTCCCCCAGGGATGGCGACTACGAGCAGTACTTC	CASSSPRDGDYEQYF
TRBV29-1	TRBJ1-2	-	-	TGCAGCGTTACCACAGGGCGGGACTATGGCTACACCTTC	CSVTTGRDYGYTF
TRBV20-1	TRBJ2-3	-	TRBD1	TGCAGTGCCTTATCAGGGGGTCGAGATACGCAGTATTTT	CSALSGGRDTQYF
TRBV4-1	TRBJ1-3	-	-	TGCGCCAGCAGCCAAGATCATATAGGGGACACCATATATTTT	CASSQDHIGDTIYF
TRBV14	TRBJ2-4	-	-	TGTGCCAGCAGTACTGAGTGGGGAGTAAACATTCAGTACTTC	CASSTEWGVNIQYF
TRBV24-1	TRBJ2-1	few	TRBD2	TGTGCCACCAGTAGCCACCCCATACTAGCGGGGGAGATCTATGAGCAGTTCTTC	CATSSHPILAGEIYEQFF
TRBV3-1	TRBJ2-7	-	-	TGCGCCAGCAGCCCCTCCGACACGTCGAGCTCCTACGAGCAGTACTTC	CASSPSDTSSSYEQYF
TRBV4-1	TRBJ2-3	few	TRBD2	TGCGCCAGCAGCCAACGCACTAGCGGGGCTGTTTCAGATACGCAGTATTTT	CASSQRTSGAVSDTQYF
TRBV15	TRBJ2-7	-	TRBD1	TGTGCCACCAGCAGGCTACAGGGGAGCTCCTACGAGCAGTACTTC	CATSRLQGSSYEQYF
TRBV28	TRBJ2-1	-	-	TGTGCCAGCAGACTCGGACACTGGCAGTTCTTC	CASRLGHWQFF
TRBV20-1	TRBJ2-1	few	TRBD2	TGCAGTGCTATATTCACTAGCGGGAGTGTCAGTGAGCAGTTCTTC	CSAIFTSGSVSEQFF
TRBV12-3/TRBV12-4	TRBJ2-1	once	TRBD1	TGTGCCAGCAGTTCCAGACAGGGGCAAGAGACCCAGTTCTTC	CASSSRQGQETQFF
TRBV20-1	TRBJ2-5	-	-	TGCAGTGCTAGAGATCCGGCTTTATTGTACCAAGAGACCCAGTACTTC	CSARDPALLYQETQYF